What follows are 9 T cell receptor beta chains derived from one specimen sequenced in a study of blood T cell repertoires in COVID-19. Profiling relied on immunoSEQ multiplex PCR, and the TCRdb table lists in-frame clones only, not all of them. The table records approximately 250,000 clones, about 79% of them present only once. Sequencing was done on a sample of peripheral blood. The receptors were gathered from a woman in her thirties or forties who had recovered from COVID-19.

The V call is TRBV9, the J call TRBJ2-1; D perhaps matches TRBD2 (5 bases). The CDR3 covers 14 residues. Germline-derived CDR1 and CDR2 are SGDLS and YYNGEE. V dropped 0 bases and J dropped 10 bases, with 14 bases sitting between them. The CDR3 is CASSVVEGRGEQFF. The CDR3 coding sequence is TGTGCCAGCAGCGTAGTAGAAGGGAGAGGGGAGCAGTTCTTC.

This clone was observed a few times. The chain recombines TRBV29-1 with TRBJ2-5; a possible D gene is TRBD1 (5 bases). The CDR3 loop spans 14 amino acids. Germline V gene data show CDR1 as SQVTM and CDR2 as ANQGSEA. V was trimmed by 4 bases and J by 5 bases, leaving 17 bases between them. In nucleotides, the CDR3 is TGCAGCGTTGTAGGACAATTCCGCCGTGAGACCCAGTACTTC. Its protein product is CSVVGQFRRETQYF.

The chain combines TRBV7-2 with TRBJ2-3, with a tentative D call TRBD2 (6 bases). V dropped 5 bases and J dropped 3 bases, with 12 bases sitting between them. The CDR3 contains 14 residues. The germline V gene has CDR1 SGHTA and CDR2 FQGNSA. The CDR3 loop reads CASSPGLTTDTQYF. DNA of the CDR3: TGTGCCAGCAGCCCGGGACTCACAACAGATACGCAGTATTTT.

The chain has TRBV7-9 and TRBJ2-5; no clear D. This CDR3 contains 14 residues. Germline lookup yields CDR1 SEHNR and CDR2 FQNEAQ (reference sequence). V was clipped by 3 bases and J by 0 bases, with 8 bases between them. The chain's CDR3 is CASSLADYQETQYF. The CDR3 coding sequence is TGTGCCAGCAGCTTGGCCGACTACCAAGAGACCCAGTACTTC.

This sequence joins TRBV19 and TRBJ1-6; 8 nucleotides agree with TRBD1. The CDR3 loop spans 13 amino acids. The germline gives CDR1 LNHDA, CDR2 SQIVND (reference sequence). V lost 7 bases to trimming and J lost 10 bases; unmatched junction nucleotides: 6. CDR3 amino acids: CASTAGGRSPLHF. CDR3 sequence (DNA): TGTGCCAGTACGGCAGGGGGCAGGTCACCCCTCCACTTT.

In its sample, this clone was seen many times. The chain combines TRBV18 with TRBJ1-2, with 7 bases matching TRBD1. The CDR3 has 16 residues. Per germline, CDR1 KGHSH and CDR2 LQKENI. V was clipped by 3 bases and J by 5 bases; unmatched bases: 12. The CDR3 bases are TGTGCCAGCTCACCGGACAGGAGTTCGAGGAGGTATGGCTACACCTTC. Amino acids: CASSPDRSSRRYGYTF.

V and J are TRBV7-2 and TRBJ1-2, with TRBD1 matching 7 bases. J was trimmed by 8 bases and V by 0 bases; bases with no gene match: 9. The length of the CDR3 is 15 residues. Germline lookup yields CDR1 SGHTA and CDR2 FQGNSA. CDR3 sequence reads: CASSLATQGLEGYTF. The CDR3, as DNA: TGTGCCAGCAGCTTAGCGACACAGGGGCTGGAGGGCTACACCTTC.

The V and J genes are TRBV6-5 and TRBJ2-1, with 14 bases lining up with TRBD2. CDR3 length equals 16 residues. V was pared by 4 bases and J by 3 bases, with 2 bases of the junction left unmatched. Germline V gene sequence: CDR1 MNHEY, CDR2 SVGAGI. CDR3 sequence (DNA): TGTGCCAGCAGTTCGGGACTAGCGGGGGACTACAATGAGCAGTTCTTC. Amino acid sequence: CASSSGLAGDYNEQFF.

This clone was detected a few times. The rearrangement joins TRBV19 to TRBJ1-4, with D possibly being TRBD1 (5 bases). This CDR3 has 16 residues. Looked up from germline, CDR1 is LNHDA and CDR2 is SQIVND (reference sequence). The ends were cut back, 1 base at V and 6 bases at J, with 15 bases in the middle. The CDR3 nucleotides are TGTGCCAGTAGTATAGGTGGACACCGACCGGATGAAAAACTGTTTTTT. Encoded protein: CASSIGGHRPDEKLFF.